These T cell receptor beta chains were read from a single sample in a study of blood T cell repertoires in COVID-19. Sequencing used immunoSEQ multiplex PCR; TCRdb keeps in-frame clones, though not all of them. Counted here are about 26,000 clones, 90% occurring once; the ten biggest clones make up 7.5% to 8%. The specimen was peripheral blood. All receptors come from a human donor in a cohort sampled during active COVID-19. Both conserved end residues are part of each CDR3. D genes are given only for firm matches. For some rows the clone size is stated as once, few or many, or as a class when expanded; others skip it.

V: TRBV5-1; D: TRBD1; size: NA; J: TRBJ1-6; length: 14; DNA: TGCGCCAGCAGCACGGGACAGCCTAATTCACCCCTCCACTTT; CDR3: CASSTGQPNSPLHF
V: TRBV11-2; D: NA; size: few; J: TRBJ1-5; length: 14; DNA: TGTGCCAGCAGCTTAGACGGCAGGAATCAGCCCCAGCATTTT; CDR3: CASSLDGRNQPQHF
V: TRBV5-4; D: TRBD1; size: NA; J: TRBJ2-1; length: 13; DNA: TGTGCCAGCAGCTTTACAGGGGTAAATGAGCAGTTCTTC; CDR3: CASSFTGVNEQFF
V: TRBV10-2; D: NA; size: NA; J: TRBJ1-1; length: 14; DNA: TGCGCCAGCAGTGAGCCGAGAAATAACACTGAAGCTTTCTTT; CDR3: CASSEPRNNTEAFF
V: TRBV4-2; D: TRBD2; size: NA; J: TRBJ2-7; length: 17; DNA: TGTGCCAGCAGCGTAGATCCCGGGACTAGCGGGGGGGACGAGCAGTACTTC; CDR3: CASSVDPGTSGGDEQYF
V: TRBV6-2/TRBV6-3; D: TRBD1; size: NA; J: TRBJ1-5; length: 16; DNA: TGTGCCAGCAGTCAAACCAGGGGGAATAGCAATCAGCCCCAGCATTTT; CDR3: CASSQTRGNSNQPQHF
V: TRBV27; D: TRBD2; size: NA; J: TRBJ2-7; length: 16; DNA: TGTGCCAGCAGTTTCGGGCTAGCGGGAGTATCATACGAGCAGTACTTC; CDR3: CASSFGLAGVSYEQYF
V: TRBV12-5; D: TRBD2; size: NA; J: TRBJ2-1; length: 17; DNA: TGTGCTAGTGGTAGCGGGGGGGCCGTTACGGCCTACAATGAGCAGTTCTTC; CDR3: CASGSGGAVTAYNEQFF
V: TRBV9; D: TRBD2; size: NA; J: TRBJ2-7; length: 14; DNA: TGTGCCAGCAGCGTCGCCGGGACTAGCTACGAGCAGTACTTC; CDR3: CASSVAGTSYEQYF
V: TRBV5-4; D: TRBD1; size: NA; J: TRBJ1-2; length: 15; DNA: TGTGCCAGCAGCTTGTCAGGGGGCGTCGGCTATGGCTACACCTTC; CDR3: CASSLSGGVGYGYTF
V: TRBV28; D: TRBD1; size: NA; J: TRBJ1-3; length: 14; DNA: TGTGCCAGCGTCGACTCAGGGGGTGAAAACACCATATATTTT; CDR3: CASVDSGGENTIYF
V: TRBV29-1; D: NA; size: NA; J: TRBJ2-7; length: 12; DNA: TGCAGCGTTGAAGGGACTACGGGAGAGCAGTACTTC; CDR3: CSVEGTTGEQYF
V: TRBV5-6; D: NA; size: NA; J: TRBJ2-7; length: 14; DNA: TGTGCCAGCAGCCCGTGGACTAACGTTTACGAGCAGTACTTC; CDR3: CASSPWTNVYEQYF
V: TRBV6-5; D: NA; size: NA; J: TRBJ1-5; length: 11; DNA: TGTGCCAGTCTAGGGGGAGGGACCCAGCATTTT; CDR3: CASLGGGTQHF
V: TRBV4-1; D: TRBD2; size: NA; J: TRBJ2-3; length: 16; DNA: TGCGCCAGCAGCCAAGATGGGAGGGGCGTGGCAGATACGCAGTATTTT; CDR3: CASSQDGRGVADTQYF
V: TRBV29-1; D: NA; size: NA; J: TRBJ1-2; length: 11; DNA: TGCAGCGTTGTTAGCGAAGGGGGCTACACCTTC; CDR3: CSVVSEGGYTF
V: TRBV12-3/TRBV12-4; D: NA; size: once; J: TRBJ1-6; length: 13; DNA: TGTGCCAGCAGTTTAAGCGGGGAGTCACCCCTCCACTTT; CDR3: CASSLSGESPLHF
V: TRBV12-5; D: TRBD1; size: NA; J: TRBJ2-3; length: 17; DNA: TGTGCTAGTGGTTTAGGCCAATGGGACAGCAGCACAGATACGCAGTATTTT; CDR3: CASGLGQWDSSTDTQYF
V: TRBV7-9; D: TRBD1; size: once; J: TRBJ1-4; length: 13; DNA: TGTGCCAGCATCCGACAGGGAGGTGAAAAACTGTTTTTT; CDR3: CASIRQGGEKLFF
V: TRBV6-5; D: NA; size: NA; J: TRBJ2-7; length: 14; DNA: TGTGCCAGCAGTACCCCCAAGGGGTCCTACGAGCAGTACTTC; CDR3: CASSTPKGSYEQYF
V: TRBV10-1; D: NA; size: NA; J: TRBJ1-1; length: 15; DNA: TGCGCCAGCAGCCGCTCGACCGGGGATGGGAGTAAAGCTTTCTTT; CDR3: CASSRSTGDGSKAFF
V: TRBV5-1; D: TRBD1; size: NA; J: TRBJ2-7; length: 12; DNA: TGCGCCAGCAGTCATGGGACAGTCGAGCAGTACTTC; CDR3: CASSHGTVEQYF
V: TRBV5-1; D: TRBD1; size: NA; J: TRBJ2-7; length: 16; DNA: TGCGCCAGCAGCTTGGCCGGAACAGGGGGCCCGGCCGAGCAGTACTTC; CDR3: CASSLAGTGGPAEQYF
V: TRBV21-1; D: NA; size: NA; J: TRBJ2-4; length: 17; DNA: TGTGCCAGCAGCAACCGACAGGGACAACTAGCCAAAAACATTCAGTACTTC; CDR3: CASSNRQGQLAKNIQYF
V: TRBV4-1; D: NA; size: NA; J: TRBJ1-5; length: 16; DNA: TGCGCCAGCAGCCAAGATACAGACAGGCCCGGGCAGCCCCAGCATTTT; CDR3: CASSQDTDRPGQPQHF
V: TRBV27; D: TRBD2; size: NA; J: TRBJ2-7; length: 14; DNA: TGTGCCAGCACCCGACTAGCGGGAAACTACGAGCAGTACTTC; CDR3: CASTRLAGNYEQYF
V: TRBV19; D: NA; size: NA; J: TRBJ1-1; length: 13; DNA: TGTGCCAGTAGTACCAATCCAACAGGGTTGGCTTTCTTT; CDR3: CASSTNPTGLAFF
V: TRBV18; D: NA; size: NA; J: TRBJ1-6; length: 13; DNA: TGTGCCAGCTCACCAACAGATAATTCACCCCTCCACTTT; CDR3: CASSPTDNSPLHF
V: TRBV27; D: NA; size: once; J: TRBJ1-4; length: 16; DNA: TGTGCCAGCAGTTTAATTGTTAGGCAGGGCAGGGAAAAACTGTTTTTT; CDR3: CASSLIVRQGREKLFF
V: TRBV7-2; D: TRBD1; size: NA; J: TRBJ2-2; length: 15; DNA: TGTGCCAGCAGCCCTGCGCAGGGGGCGACCGGGGAGCTGTTTTTT; CDR3: CASSPAQGATGELFF
V: TRBV24-1; D: TRBD2; size: NA; J: TRBJ2-1; length: 18; DNA: TGTGCCACCCTTGCTCTAGCGGGGGGACCCGCGGGGCTCAATGAGCAGTTCTTC; CDR3: CATLALAGGPAGLNEQFF
V: TRBV5-1; D: TRBD2; size: NA; J: TRBJ2-2; length: 15; DNA: TGCGCCAGCAGCAGAGGGACTAGCGGAGGCGGGGAGCTGTTTTTT; CDR3: CASSRGTSGGGELFF
V: TRBV5-8; D: NA; size: NA; J: TRBJ1-2; length: 16; DNA: TGTGCCAGCAGCCGATCCGGACAGCTAACAGACTATGGCTACACCTTC; CDR3: CASSRSGQLTDYGYTF
V: TRBV5-1; D: TRBD1; size: NA; J: TRBJ2-6; length: 17; DNA: TGCGCCAGCAGCTCCGACCAGGGGGCAGCTGGGGCCAACGTCCTGACTTTC; CDR3: CASSSDQGAAGANVLTF
V: TRBV5-4; D: TRBD2; size: NA; J: TRBJ2-1; length: 16; DNA: TGTGCCAGCAGCTTGAAGCGACTAGCGTCCGACAATGAGCAGTTCTTC; CDR3: CASSLKRLASDNEQFF
V: TRBV7-9; D: NA; size: once; J: TRBJ2-6; length: 15; DNA: TGTGCCAGCACCAACGAGGGATCTGGGGCCAACGTCCTGACTTTC; CDR3: CASTNEGSGANVLTF
V: TRBV10-2; D: NA; size: NA; J: TRBJ1-6; length: 15; DNA: TGCGCCAGCCGAACCCCGGGGCAGGGGCACTCACCCCTCCACTTT; CDR3: CASRTPGQGHSPLHF
V: TRBV4-1; D: NA; size: once; J: TRBJ1-1; length: 15; DNA: TGCGCCAGCAGCCGCTACAGGGTGTCAGAGACTGAAGCTTTCTTT; CDR3: CASSRYRVSETEAFF
V: TRBV2; D: TRBD2; size: NA; J: TRBJ2-7; length: 15; DNA: TGTGCCAGCAGCTTGGGACTAGCGCTCTCCTACGAGCAGTACTTC; CDR3: CASSLGLALSYEQYF
V: TRBV7-9; D: TRBD2; size: few; J: TRBJ2-2; length: 15; DNA: TGTGCCAGCAGCTTACCACTAGCGGCCACCGGGGAGCTGTTTTTT; CDR3: CASSLPLAATGELFF
V: TRBV29-1; D: NA; size: NA; J: TRBJ2-7; length: 14; DNA: TGCAGCGTCCAGGCCGGCCTTAACTCCTACGAGCAGTACTTC; CDR3: CSVQAGLNSYEQYF
V: TRBV5-1; D: TRBD1; size: NA; J: TRBJ2-3; length: 15; DNA: TGCGCCAGCAGCTCCGCAGGGGGATCAGGTGATACGCAGTATTTT; CDR3: CASSSAGGSGDTQYF
V: TRBV19; D: NA; size: NA; J: TRBJ2-7; length: 14; DNA: TGTGCCAGTAGTACTAACAGTCGACTACGGGAGCAGTACTTC; CDR3: CASSTNSRLREQYF
V: TRBV19; D: NA; size: NA; J: TRBJ2-1; length: 15; DNA: TGTGCCAGTAGTATAAGGGCAGGGATCGACAATGAGCAGTTCTTC; CDR3: CASSIRAGIDNEQFF
V: TRBV19; D: TRBD1; size: NA; J: TRBJ1-2; length: 15; DNA: TGTGCCAGTAGTCCCTCCCGGACAGGGGACTATGGCTACACCTTC; CDR3: CASSPSRTGDYGYTF
V: TRBV19; D: NA; size: NA; J: TRBJ2-7; length: 16; DNA: TGTGCCAGTAGTATGGTCCTCCGGACGGGGTCCTACGAGCAGTACTTC; CDR3: CASSMVLRTGSYEQYF
V: TRBV5-1; D: TRBD1; size: NA; J: TRBJ1-6; length: 16; DNA: TGCGCCAGCAGCCGCATTCCGGGACAGCTGAATTCACCCCTCCACTTT; CDR3: CASSRIPGQLNSPLHF
V: TRBV5-1; D: NA; size: NA; J: TRBJ1-4; length: 15; DNA: TGCGCCAGCAGCTTCCAGGGGTTATCGAATGAAAAACTGTTTTTT; CDR3: CASSFQGLSNEKLFF